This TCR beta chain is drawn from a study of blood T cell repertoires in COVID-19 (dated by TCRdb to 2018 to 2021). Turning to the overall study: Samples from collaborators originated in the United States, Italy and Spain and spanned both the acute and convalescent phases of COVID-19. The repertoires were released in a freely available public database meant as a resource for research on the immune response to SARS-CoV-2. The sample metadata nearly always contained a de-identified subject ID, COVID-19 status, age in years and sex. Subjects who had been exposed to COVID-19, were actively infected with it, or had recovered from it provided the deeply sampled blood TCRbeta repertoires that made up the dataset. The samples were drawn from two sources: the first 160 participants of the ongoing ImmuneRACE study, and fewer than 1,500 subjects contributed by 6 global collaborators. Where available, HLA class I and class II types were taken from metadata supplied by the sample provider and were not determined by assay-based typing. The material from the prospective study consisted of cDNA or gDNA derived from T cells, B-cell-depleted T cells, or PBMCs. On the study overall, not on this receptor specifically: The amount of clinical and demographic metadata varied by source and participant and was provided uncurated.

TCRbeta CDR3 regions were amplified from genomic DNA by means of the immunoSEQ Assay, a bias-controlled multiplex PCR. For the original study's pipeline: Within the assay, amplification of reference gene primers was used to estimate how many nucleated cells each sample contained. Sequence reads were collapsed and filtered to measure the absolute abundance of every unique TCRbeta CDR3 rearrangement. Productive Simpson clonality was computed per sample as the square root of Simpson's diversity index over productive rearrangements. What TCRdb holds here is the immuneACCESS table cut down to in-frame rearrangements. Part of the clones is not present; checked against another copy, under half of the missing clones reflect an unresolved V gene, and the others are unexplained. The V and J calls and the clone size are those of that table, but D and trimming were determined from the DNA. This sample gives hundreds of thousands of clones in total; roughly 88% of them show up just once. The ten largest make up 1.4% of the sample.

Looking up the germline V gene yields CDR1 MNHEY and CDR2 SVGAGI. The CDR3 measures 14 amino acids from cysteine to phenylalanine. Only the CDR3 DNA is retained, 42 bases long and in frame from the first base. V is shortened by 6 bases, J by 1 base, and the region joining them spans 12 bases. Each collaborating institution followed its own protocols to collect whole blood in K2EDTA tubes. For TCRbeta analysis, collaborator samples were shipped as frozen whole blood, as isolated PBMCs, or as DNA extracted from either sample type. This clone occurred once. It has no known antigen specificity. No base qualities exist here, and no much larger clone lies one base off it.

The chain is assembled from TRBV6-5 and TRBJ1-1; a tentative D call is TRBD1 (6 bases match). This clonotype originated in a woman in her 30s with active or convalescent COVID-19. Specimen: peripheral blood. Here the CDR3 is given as CASRPYRENTEAFF. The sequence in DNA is TGTGCCAGCAGGCCATACAGGGAGAACACTGAAGCTTTCTTT.